A selection of T cell receptor beta chains follows, all from one sample in a study of cytomegalovirus exposure and HLA in healthy donors. Profiled with immunoSEQ multiplex PCR; TCRdb holds only in-frame clones, not every one. The data show 200,000 or so clones, with about nine tenths seen just once and 2% held by the top ten. The material sequenced was PBMCs. The receptor source for this set is a young woman in good health and CMV-seropositive. The CDR3 runs from the conserved cysteine through the conserved F or W. A D gene is named only where the DNA matches it firmly. Clone size, where shown, is once, few, many, or a class for clones that have expanded.

V gene: TRBV15; CDR3 length: 18; D gene: TRBD2; clone size: -; J gene: TRBJ2-2; CDR3 DNA: TGTGCCACCACCAGACTAGCGGGAGGGCCAATGAACACCGGGGAGCTGTTTTTT; CDR3 protein: CATTRLAGGPMNTGELFF
V gene: TRBV15; CDR3 length: 13; D gene: TRBD1; clone size: -; J gene: TRBJ2-4; CDR3 DNA: TGTGCCACCAGCAGAGGTTTCGGACAGGGGTGGTACTTC; CDR3 protein: CATSRGFGQGWYF
V gene: TRBV10-3; CDR3 length: 15; D gene: TRBD1; clone size: -; J gene: TRBJ1-2; CDR3 DNA: TGTGCCATCAACGAGCCGGGACAGGGAGTTGACGGCTACACCTTC; CDR3 protein: CAINEPGQGVDGYTF
V gene: TRBV6-1; CDR3 length: 15; D gene: -; clone size: -; J gene: TRBJ2-7; CDR3 DNA: TGTGCCAGCAGTGCGGAACCGGGACAAGTTCTCGAGCAGTACTTC; CDR3 protein: CASSAEPGQVLEQYF
V gene: TRBV27; CDR3 length: 15; D gene: -; clone size: once; J gene: TRBJ2-2; CDR3 DNA: TGTGCCAGTACGGCTGGGACATGGGGGACCGGGGAGCTGTTTTTT; CDR3 protein: CASTAGTWGTGELFF
V gene: TRBV6-1; CDR3 length: 15; D gene: TRBD2; clone size: -; J gene: TRBJ2-1; CDR3 DNA: TGTGCCAGCAGTGAAGTGGCTAGCGGGAGTAATGAGCAGTTCTTC; CDR3 protein: CASSEVASGSNEQFF
V gene: TRBV5-1; CDR3 length: 15; D gene: -; clone size: few; J gene: TRBJ2-5; CDR3 DNA: TGCGCCAGCAGCTTGGCCGGCGGGGTGCGGGAGACCCAGTACTTC; CDR3 protein: CASSLAGGVRETQYF
V gene: TRBV28; CDR3 length: 15; D gene: -; clone size: -; J gene: TRBJ2-7; CDR3 DNA: TGTGCCAGCAGCCCCCTCCTAGACTCGATGAGGGAGCAGTACTTC; CDR3 protein: CASSPLLDSMREQYF
V gene: TRBV2; CDR3 length: 15; D gene: TRBD2; clone size: few; J gene: TRBJ2-2; CDR3 DNA: TGTGCCAGCAGTTCCCGACTAGCGGCCACCGGGGAGCTGTTTTTT; CDR3 protein: CASSSRLAATGELFF
V gene: TRBV15; CDR3 length: 17; D gene: -; clone size: -; J gene: TRBJ2-1; CDR3 DNA: TGTGCCACCAGTGGCCGCCCTTCCGACAGATTTTACAATGAGCAGTTCTTC; CDR3 protein: CATSGRPSDRFYNEQFF
V gene: TRBV9; CDR3 length: 14; D gene: -; clone size: -; J gene: TRBJ2-5; CDR3 DNA: TGTGCCAGCAGCGTAGATTTAAACCAAGAGACCCAGTACTTC; CDR3 protein: CASSVDLNQETQYF
V gene: TRBV6-1; CDR3 length: 15; D gene: -; clone size: -; J gene: TRBJ2-7; CDR3 DNA: TGTGCCAGCAGTCTTCATACAGGGTTGGGCTACGAGCAGTACTTC; CDR3 protein: CASSLHTGLGYEQYF
V gene: TRBV9; CDR3 length: 15; D gene: TRBD2; clone size: -; J gene: TRBJ2-1; CDR3 DNA: TGTGCCAGCAGCGTAGGGCTAGCGGGAGCTTCTGAGCAGTTCTTC; CDR3 protein: CASSVGLAGASEQFF
V gene: TRBV30; CDR3 length: 17; D gene: TRBD2; clone size: once; J gene: TRBJ2-3; CDR3 DNA: TGTGCCTGGAGTGTACGAAGGACTAGCGGGAGCACGGATACGCAGTATTTT; CDR3 protein: CAWSVRRTSGSTDTQYF
V gene: TRBV15; CDR3 length: 13; D gene: -; clone size: -; J gene: TRBJ1-1; CDR3 DNA: TGTGCCACCAGCAGCGTTTTAGAGACTGAAGCTTTCTTT; CDR3 protein: CATSSVLETEAFF
V gene: TRBV14; CDR3 length: 17; D gene: TRBD2; clone size: -; J gene: TRBJ2-1; CDR3 DNA: TGTGCCAGCAGCCAAGATCAAGTTAGGGACGGGGGGAATGAGCAGTTCTTC; CDR3 protein: CASSQDQVRDGGNEQFF
V gene: TRBV7-6; CDR3 length: 15; D gene: -; clone size: once; J gene: TRBJ2-3; CDR3 DNA: TGTGCCAGCAGCTTAGGTAGCGGCCGCACAGATACGCAGTATTTT; CDR3 protein: CASSLGSGRTDTQYF
V gene: TRBV4-2; CDR3 length: 16; D gene: -; clone size: -; J gene: TRBJ1-5; CDR3 DNA: TGTGCCAGCAGCCGAGGTCAGGACAGCTACAATCAGCCCCAGCATTTT; CDR3 protein: CASSRGQDSYNQPQHF
V gene: TRBV27; CDR3 length: 14; D gene: TRBD1; clone size: -; J gene: TRBJ2-5; CDR3 DNA: TGTGCCAGCAGTTCTCGACAGGGGATGGAGACCCAGTACTTC; CDR3 protein: CASSSRQGMETQYF
V gene: TRBV28; CDR3 length: 13; D gene: -; clone size: -; J gene: TRBJ1-1; CDR3 DNA: TGTGCCAGCACCTGGGGGGTGGCCACTGAAGCTTTCTTT; CDR3 protein: CASTWGVATEAFF
V gene: TRBV10-3; CDR3 length: 15; D gene: -; clone size: -; J gene: TRBJ2-1; CDR3 DNA: TGTGCCATCAGTGAGCAGGGTTCGACCTACAATGAGCAGTTCTTC; CDR3 protein: CAISEQGSTYNEQFF
V gene: TRBV19; CDR3 length: 12; D gene: -; clone size: -; J gene: TRBJ1-2; CDR3 DNA: TGTGCCAGTAGTATGGCGGCCTATGGCTACACCTTC; CDR3 protein: CASSMAAYGYTF
V gene: TRBV7-8; CDR3 length: 13; D gene: TRBD1; clone size: -; J gene: TRBJ2-7; CDR3 DNA: TGTGCCAGCAGCTCCCGACAGGGGTGGGAGCAGTACTTC; CDR3 protein: CASSSRQGWEQYF
V gene: TRBV9; CDR3 length: 23; D gene: TRBD2; clone size: -; J gene: TRBJ2-5; CDR3 DNA: TGTGCCAGCAGCGTAGGAGCCCTAACACCCGTGACTAGCGGGAGGGCCTCCCAAGAGACCCAGTACTTC; CDR3 protein: CASSVGALTPVTSGRASQETQYF
V gene: TRBV19; CDR3 length: 13; D gene: TRBD1; clone size: once; J gene: TRBJ1-2; CDR3 DNA: TGTGCCAGTACCAGAGACAGGGATGGTGGCTACACCTTC; CDR3 protein: CASTRDRDGGYTF